Presented here are 25 T cell receptor beta chains from one specimen sequenced in a study of T cell repertoires in cytomegalovirus infection (dated by TCRdb to about 2019). TCRdb records Illumina HiSeq 1500 as the sequencer. TCRdb trimmed public reads at Q25 via fastp, called clones via MiXCR and kept in-frame beta chains. CDR3 protein duplicates are merged, each entry listing the most common genes and DNA. The sample records about 920,000 distinct CDR3 sequences, less than 35% of which are singletons. The biggest ten clones account for about 14% of the sample. The label giving this sample's treatment or condition can be read as: in vitro stimulation with specific CMV peptide epitopes to enrich CMV-specific T cells. No antigen has been assigned to these receptors. This specimen was cultured CD8+ T cells from PBMCs, taken from culture after CMV antigen stimulation. The source of these receptors is a human donor in good health (CMV status not recorded). Some clones in this sample may be carry-over from other donors' samples.

Details on this clonotype: Sequence at one end of the junction differs from germline and may be a read error. The chain recombines TRBV6-2 or TRBV6-3 with TRBJ2-5, with D possibly called TRBD1 or TRBD2 (6 bases each). The CDR3 spans 15 residues. The germline CDR1 and CDR2 sequences are MNHEY and SVGEGT. The CDR3 is CASSYLGGPQETQYF. As DNA, the CDR3 is TGTGCCAGCAGCTACTTGGGGGGCCCGCAAGAGACCCAGTACTTC.

J is TRBJ1-6 and V is TRBV7-8; TRBD1 agrees at 9 bases. The CDR3 spans 16 residues. The J segment lost 2 bases and the V segment lost 3 bases, leaving 2 bases of the junction unmatched. Looked up from germline, CDR1 is SGHVS and CDR2 is FQNEAQ. The DNA of the CDR3 is TGTGCCAGCAGCTTTACAGGGGGCACCTATAATTCACCCCTCCACTTT. Translation: CASSFTGGTYNSPLHF.

The V call is TRBV4-3, the J call TRBJ2-3; D not resolved. The CDR3 runs 16 residues. V was shortened by 0 bases and J by 3 bases, with 13 bases between the two germline ends. The germline V gene has CDR1 LGHNA and CDR2 YSLEER. The CDR3 loop reads CASSQDRTGWTDTQYF. The CDR3 nucleotides read TGCGCCAGCAGCCAAGATCGGACCGGATGGACAGATACGCAGTATTTT.

This chain connects TRBV12-5 to TRBJ1-3; 9 nucleotides match TRBD1. V was clipped by 3 bases and J by 4 bases; unmatched bases: 16. This CDR3 contains 19 residues. The germline V gene has CDR1 LGHNT and CDR2 FRNRAP. CDR3 sequence: CASGFTAGTGKTDGNTIYF. CDR3 nucleotides: TGTGCTAGTGGTTTTACTGCCGGGACAGGGAAAACAGACGGAAACACCATATATTTT. The complete variable domain, with remaining parts taken from reference TRBV12-5 and TRBJ1-3, reads DARVTQTPRHKVTEMGQEVTMRCQPILGHNTVFWYRQTMMQGLELLAYFRNRAPLDDSGMPKDRFSAEMPDATLATLKIQPSEPRDSAVYFCASGFTAGTGKTDGNTIYFGEGSWLTVV.

This clonotype showed up just a few times. The rearrangement uses TRBV28 and TRBJ2-5; 7 nucleotides match TRBD2. Germline V gives CDR1 MDHEN, CDR2 SYDVKM. The CDR3 contains 16 residues. The J segment lost 3 bases and the V segment lost 5 bases, leaving 12 bases of the junction unmatched. The CDR3 protein is CASSTLPGGLEETQYF. In DNA form, the CDR3 reads TGTGCCAGCAGTACCCTCCCCGGGGGGTTAGAAGAGACCCAGTACTTC.

The V call is TRBV27, the J call TRBJ2-5; 7 bases align to TRBD1. Looked up from germline, CDR1 is MNHEY and CDR2 is SMNVEV (reference sequence). V shed 6 bases, J shed 3 bases, and the junction held 13 bases outside the gene matches. The CDR3 is 16 amino acids. This CDR3 is CASRTYRDRDEETQYF. CDR3 DNA sequence: TGTGCCAGCAGGACTTACAGAGACAGGGACGAAGAGACCCAGTACTTC.

This clonotype has a single count. The rearrangement links TRBV28 to TRBJ2-1; 7 positions match TRBD1. Germline V gene data show CDR1 as MDHEN and CDR2 as SYDVKM. The CDR3 is made up of 16 amino acids. After removal of 2 bases from V and 2 bases from J, the junction contained 6 bases not matched to a gene. As DNA, the CDR3 is TGTGCCAGCAGTTTAACGCTGACAGGGACCTACAATGAGCAGTTCTTC. Amino acids: CASSLTLTGTYNEQFF.

This chain links TRBV6-2 or TRBV6-3 with TRBJ1-1; a weak D match, TRBD1 (5 bases). CDR3 size: 11 residues. From germline, CDR1 is MNHEY and CDR2 SVGEGT. The germline V and J ends were trimmed by 8 bases and 7 bases, with 11 bases remaining between them. In DNA, the CDR3 is TGTGCCAGCGCTGACAGATATGAAGCTTTCTTT. This translates into CASADRYEAFF.

This clonotype was recorded a few times. The V and J genes are TRBV25-1 and TRBJ2-7; D remains unclear. CDR1 MGHDK and CDR2 SYGVNS come from the germline V gene. V shed 2 bases and J shed 2 bases, with 13 bases lying between them. This CDR3 is 15 amino acids long. The CDR3 DNA sequence: TGTGCCAGCAGTGAACAAGATAGGCCCACCTACGAGCAGTACTTC. Translating it yields CASSEQDRPTYEQYF.

This clonotype came up a few times. The chain carries TRBV18 and TRBJ2-1; 11 nucleotides line up with TRBD2. The V and J ends lost 5 bases and 2 bases, in that order; junction bases with no gene match: 8. Germline V gives CDR1 KGHSH, CDR2 LQKENI. The CDR3 sequence is 17 residues long. The CDR3 loop reads CASSAASGGPPYNEQFF. The CDR3 DNA follows: TGTGCCAGCTCAGCAGCTAGCGGGGGGCCGCCCTACAATGAGCAGTTCTTC.

This chain connects TRBV20-1 to TRBJ1-4, with D uncertain. Looked up from germline, CDR1 is DFQATT and CDR2 is SNEGSKA (reference sequence). V lost 3 bases and J lost 8, with 10 bases in between. CDR3 length: 12 amino acids. CDR3 loop: CSASPSPEKLFF. CDR3 DNA sequence: TGCAGTGCTAGTCCGTCACCCGAAAAACTGTTTTTT.

This clonotype showed up many times. CDR3 in amino acids: CASSLAVGSWQYF. The DNA of the CDR3 is TGTGCCAGCAGTTTAGCCGTCGGTTCCTGGCAGTACTTC. The chain recombines TRBV12-3 or TRBV12-4 with TRBJ2-7; no definite D call. CDR3 length: 13 amino acids. V was shortened by 0 bases and J by 9 bases, with 12 bases between the two germline ends.

Many counts were recorded for this clonotype. The chain has TRBV4-1 and TRBJ2-1; D possibly corresponds to TRBD1 (5 bases). The CDR3 runs 14 residues. Germline loops: CDR1 MGHRA, CDR2 YSYEKL. The germline V and J ends were trimmed by 6 bases and 2 bases, with 11 bases remaining between them. The CDR3 is CASSYRLAYNEQFF. For the CDR3, the DNA is TGCGCCAGCAGTTACAGGCTAGCCTACAATGAGCAGTTCTTC.

The V gene is TRBV27, the J gene TRBJ2-1, with 12 bases matching TRBD2. The germline V gene encodes CDR1 MNHEY and CDR2 SMNVEV (reference sequence). J gave up 0 bases and V 4 bases, and 16 bases lay outside the gene matches. The CDR3 length is 21 residues. The CDR3 DNA is TGTGCCAGCAGTTCCGACCCCTTACTAGCGGGGGGCCTCACCTCCTACAATGAGCAGTTCTTC. It is translated as CASSSDPLLAGGLTSYNEQFF.

This clonotype has only a few counts. This chain links TRBV5-8 with TRBJ1-2, with TRBD1 as a possible D gene (6 bases). The CDR3 consists of 15 residues. Germline lookup yields CDR1 SGHTS and CDR2 YDEGEE. Trimming left V 4 bases short and J 0 bases short, with 13 bases between. CDR3 in amino acids: CASSHWTDTNYGYTF. CDR3 coding DNA: TGTGCCAGCAGCCACTGGACAGATACTAACTATGGCTACACCTTC.

In nucleotides, the CDR3 is TGTGCCAGCACAAGACAGGATGACTGGGCCAACGTCCTGACTTTC. Its protein is CASTRQDDWANVLTF. The V gene is TRBV6-1, the J gene TRBJ2-6; D possibly corresponds to TRBD1 (6 bases). Germline V gene data show CDR1 as MNHNS and CDR2 as SASEGT. Trimming removed 7 bases at V and 5 bases at J, with 15 bases between. This CDR3 region has 15 residues.

This clonotype was picked up many times. The chain is built from TRBV7-8 and TRBJ2-7, with unresolved D. The germline CDR1 and CDR2 sequences are SGHVS and FQNEAQ. Trimming took off 1 base at V and 1 base at J, with 8 bases between the two ends. The CDR3 runs 14 residues. In nucleotides, the CDR3 is TGTGCCAGCAGCTTAGTGACCGAGTCCTACGAGCAGTACTTC. Residues: CASSLVTESYEQYF. The full variable domain, its missing parts supplied by reference TRBV7-8 and TRBJ2-7, is GAGVSQSPRYKVAKRGQDVALRCDPISGHVSLFWYQQALGQGPEFLTYFQNEAQLDKSGLPSDRFFAERPEGSVSTLKIQRTQQEDSAVYLCASSLVTESYEQYFGPGTRLTVT.

The V and J genes are TRBV27 and TRBJ1-2; D gene unclear. CDR3 length equals 11 residues. Trimming took off 10 bases at V and 4 bases at J, with 10 bases between the two ends. Per germline, CDR1 MNHEY and CDR2 SMNVEV (reference sequence). CDR3 nucleotides: TGTGCCACCAAAAGCTTCTATGGCTACACCTTC. Protein product: CATKSFYGYTF.

This chain uses TRBV24-1 with TRBJ2-3, with 13 bases identical to TRBD2. Trimming removed 3 bases from V and 0 bases from J; junction bases left unmatched: 5. Looked up from germline, CDR1 is KGHDR and CDR2 is SFDVKD. This CDR3 region has 18 residues. CDR3 protein: CATSDPGLAGISTDTQYF. The CDR3 region has the DNA TGTGCCACCAGTGATCCGGGACTAGCGGGGATCAGCACAGATACGCAGTATTTT.

The rearrangement joins TRBV10-3 to TRBJ2-7; D gene ambiguous. The germline V gene has CDR1 ENHRY and CDR2 SYGVKD. Trimming took off 4 bases at V and 1 base at J, with 11 bases between the two ends. The CDR3 loop spans 14 amino acids. The CDR3 coding sequence is TGTGCCATCAGTGGATCGCGAGGATCCTACGAGCAGTACGTC. Translating it yields CAISGSRGSYEQYV.

The rearrangement links TRBV19 to TRBJ1-5; TRBD1 matches 10 bases. The CDR3 runs to 16 residues. In germline, CDR1 is LNHDA, CDR2 SQIVND (reference sequence). With V trimmed by 3 bases and J by 0 bases, 2 bases remained unmatched. The CDR3 protein is CASSIGTGASNQPQHF. The CDR3 DNA reads TGTGCCAGTAGTATCGGGACAGGGGCTAGCAATCAGCCCCAGCATTTT.

This clonotype was counted at least ten times. V and J are TRBV6-1 and TRBJ1-4; TRBD1 matches 9 bases. The CDR3 runs 16 residues. Germline CDR1 MNHNS, CDR2 SASEGT. Trimming at V came to 7 bases and at J to 6 bases, leaving 12 bases not matched to a gene. The CDR3 loop is CASTAGTGMEYEKLFF. DNA of the CDR3: TGTGCCAGCACCGCCGGGACAGGGATGGAGTATGAAAAACTGTTTTTT.

This clonotype was recorded many times. The J gene is TRBJ1-2, the V gene TRBV7-6; no clear D. CDR3 length: 16 residues. Trimming cost V 8 bases and J 8 bases, with 27 bases left between them. CDR1 SGHVS and CDR2 FNYEAQ come from the germline V gene. DNA of the CDR3: TGTGCCAGCTCAAATGGGAATTACCCCACTCAAAGCGGCTACACCTTC. This encodes CASSNGNYPTQSGYTF.

This clonotype was seen a few times. The gene calls are TRBV19 and TRBJ2-7; D may correspond to TRBD1 or TRBD2 (5 bases each). V was trimmed by 3 bases and J by 2 bases, leaving 11 bases between them. Germline V gene sequence: CDR1 LNHDA, CDR2 SQIVND (reference sequence). This CDR3 has 14 residues. In DNA, the CDR3 is TGTGCCAGTAGTATGGTGAGGGGACCCTACGAGCAGTACTTC. This translates into CASSMVRGPYEQYF.

The CDR3 loop is CASSHVDRGNYGYTF. The CDR3 nucleotides read TGTGCCAGCAGCCATGTGGACAGGGGAAACTATGGCTACACCTTC. This chain links TRBV3-1 with TRBJ1-2; 9 positions agree with TRBD1. The CDR3 contains 15 residues. Trimming took 3 bases from V and 2 from J; bases not matched to a gene: 4. Germline V gives CDR1 LGHDT, CDR2 YNNKEL (reference sequence).